The subject of this entry is one T cell receptor beta chain. This entry belongs to a study of OX40 agonist ivuxolimab in advanced cancers. Profiled with immunoSEQ multiplex PCR; TCRdb holds only in-frame clones, not every one. The sample carries 60,000 or so clones, roughly 93% recorded once. The sequencing used CD4+ or CD8+ T cells sorted from blood, collected in a trial of the OX40 agonist ivuxolimab. The TCR was taken from an adult with an advanced solid tumor such as melanoma, head and neck, liver or kidney cancer.

In nucleotides, the CDR3 is TGTGCCAGCAGCTCCGGAGGGACCGCCTACGAGCAGTACTTC. Its translation is CASSSGGTAYEQYF. The gene calls are TRBV9 and TRBJ2-7, with D perhaps TRBD2 (6 bases). The CDR3 sequence is 14 residues long. CDR1 SGDLS and CDR2 YYNGEE come from the germline V gene. V was pared by 4 bases and J by 2 bases, with 13 bases between.